The 10 T cell receptor beta chains listed next were all sequenced from one sample in a study of cytomegalovirus exposure and HLA in healthy donors. Researchers ran the PCR with 60 Vbeta and 13 Jbeta primers. Only in-frame clones appear in the TCRdb table, and some are missing; sequencing was by immunoSEQ multiplex PCR. The sample consists of tens of thousands of clones, roughly 68% of them appearing once. Input material: PBMCs. The receptors derive from a woman aged 45-59 years in good health and CMV-seronegative.

The chain carries TRBV6-5 and TRBJ2-1, with D maybe TRBD2 (6 bases). The length of the CDR3 is 14 residues. V lost 2 bases and J 4 bases, leaving 9 bases between the germline ends. The V gene's germline CDR1 is MNHEY and CDR2 SVGAGI. The CDR3 nucleotides read TGTGCCAGCAGTTACAGGGGAGGATACAATGAGCAGTTCTTC. Translated: CASSYRGGYNEQFF.

The genes are TRBV4-2 and TRBJ1-5; 9 nucleotides match TRBD1. CDR3 length equals 15 residues. V shed 3 bases, J shed 10 bases, and the junction held 10 bases outside the gene matches. CDR1 is LGHNA, CDR2 YNFKEQ, per germline. In DNA form, the CDR3 reads TGTGCCAGCAGCCAGGAGTACAGGGGGCCGACCCCCCAGCATTTT. Translation gives CASSQEYRGPTPQHF.

In its sample, this clone was seen a few times. The chain joins TRBV5-4 to TRBJ2-1; 7 nucleotides agree with TRBD1. V shed 3 bases, J shed 8 bases, and the junction held 11 bases outside the gene matches. Germline V gene sequence: CDR1 SGHNT, CDR2 YYREEE (reference sequence). This CDR3 is 15 amino acids long. The CDR3 DNA reads as TGTGCCAGCAGCTGGCCGGGACAGAGTCCGGATGAGCAGTTCTTC. Translation gives CASSWPGQSPDEQFF.

This clone turned up a few times. The CDR3 protein is CASSLNLTPQTEAFF. The CDR3 DNA reads TGTGCCAGCAGCCTGAATTTGACACCGCAAACTGAAGCTTTCTTT. The chain is built from TRBV7-8 and TRBJ1-1, with D unclear. From germline, CDR1 is SGHVS and CDR2 FQNEAQ. The CDR3 is 15 amino acids. V dropped 5 bases and J dropped 5 bases, with 18 bases sitting between them.

V and J are TRBV6-6 and TRBJ2-1, with D unclear. V shed 5 bases and J shed 7 bases, with 9 bases lying between them. CDR1 is MNHNY, CDR2 SVGAGI, per germline (reference sequence). The CDR3 is made up of 12 amino acids. The CDR3 DNA reads TGTGCCAGCAGTCCCCCCGGGAATGAGCAGTTCTTC. It encodes CASSPPGNEQFF.

This clone was seen more than once but under ten times. The rearrangement uses TRBV6-6 and TRBJ1-4, with 8 bases identical to TRBD1. Losses at the gene ends were 2 bases for V and 6 bases for J; bases not matched to a gene: 8. Germline V gene lookup returns CDR1 MNHNY and CDR2 SVGAGI (reference sequence). The CDR3 sequence is 16 residues long. The CDR3 loop reads CASSYQISGGDEKLFF. CDR3 sequence (DNA): TGTGCCAGCAGTTACCAAATTTCAGGGGGCGATGAAAAACTGTTTTTT.

The chain carries TRBV11-2 and TRBJ2-7; no firm D call. Trimming took off 5 bases at V and 1 base at J, with 3 bases between the two ends. This CDR3 spans 11 amino acids. The V gene's germline CDR1 is SGHAT and CDR2 FQNNGV. CDR3 protein: CASSRSYEQYF. The CDR3 DNA follows: TGTGCCAGCAGCCGTTCCTACGAGCAGTACTTC.

The chain recombines TRBV9 with TRBJ1-1; possible D gene TRBD1, 5 bases. The CDR3 sequence is 14 residues long. The V end was cut by 5 bases, the J end by 0 bases, with 11 bases between. The germline CDR1 and CDR2 sequences are SGDLS and YYNGEE. CDR3 sequence: CASSKDRLNTEAFF. DNA for the CDR3: TGTGCCAGCAGTAAAGACAGACTGAACACTGAAGCTTTCTTT.

This chain connects TRBV15 to TRBJ2-7, with a weak D call TRBD2 (6 bases). Germline loops: CDR1 LNHNV, CDR2 YYDKDF (reference sequence). The CDR3 sequence is 14 residues long. The V end lost 0 bases, the J end lost 6 bases, and 12 bases lay between the germline ends. The CDR3 loop is CATSRDDSGVEQYF. Here the CDR3 DNA reads TGTGCCACCAGCAGAGATGATTCGGGAGTCGAGCAGTACTTC.

The chain carries TRBV28 and TRBJ1-2; D call uncertain. V dropped 5 bases and J dropped 4 bases, with 11 bases sitting between them. Per germline, CDR1 MDHEN and CDR2 SYDVKM. This CDR3 contains 13 residues. The CDR3 protein is CASSPIQIYGYTF. The CDR3 region has the DNA TGTGCCAGCAGTCCCATACAGATCTATGGCTACACCTTC.